The rows below give T cell receptor beta chains drawn from one sample of a study of tissue T cells after allogeneic stem cell transplantation. Assay used: immunoSEQ multiplex PCR; TCRdb lists only in-frame clones, some missing. The data contain roughly 3,500 clones, approximately 50% of them singletons. The sample was tissue from the ileum, taken at autopsy. The receptors come from a male donor older than 55 with lung cancer. Each CDR3 is given with its conserved first and last residue. Each record gives: J gene, D gene, clone size, V gene, CDR3 protein, CDR3 DNA. D genes are given only for firm matches. Rows give clone size only sometimes, using once, few, many, or a class for an expanded clone.

>TRBJ2-7|.|.|TRBV6-5
CASTPSGAYEQYF
TGTGCCAGCACCCCGTCGGGGGCCTACGAGCAGTACTTC
>TRBJ2-2|TRBD2|.|TRBV5-8
CASSVGTRDTGELFF
TGTGCCAGCAGCGTCGGGACTAGAGACACCGGGGAGCTGTTTTTT
>TRBJ2-7|.|few|TRBV4-2
CASSQDSQNRYEQYF
TGTGCCAGCAGCCAAGATTCCCAAAACCGCTACGAGCAGTACTTC
>TRBJ1-2|.|.|TRBV30
CAWTGARYGYTF
TGTGCCTGGACGGGGGCCCGGTATGGCTACACCTTC
>TRBJ2-7|TRBD2|.|TRBV4-3
CASSQEGSGGTYEQYF
TGCGCCAGCAGCCAAGAGGGTAGCGGGGGCACCTACGAGCAGTACTTC
>TRBJ2-7|.|few|TRBV4-3
CASSQDNGGGSYEQYF
TGCGCCAGCAGCCAAGATAACGGAGGGGGCTCCTACGAGCAGTACTTC
>TRBJ2-7|TRBD1|.|TRBV5-6
CASSFRGTGVSYEQYF
TGTGCCAGCAGCTTTCGTGGGACAGGCGTCTCCTACGAGCAGTACTTC
>TRBJ1-2|TRBD1|.|TRBV29-1
CSVSDREDRYGYTF
TGCAGCGTTTCCGACAGGGAGGACCGCTATGGCTACACCTTC
>TRBJ1-1|.|medium-sized|TRBV28
CATTRLLGAFF
TGTGCCACCACGCGGCTCTTGGGAGCTTTCTTT
>TRBJ2-7|.|.|TRBV18
CASSRNPAAYEQYF
TGTGCCAGCTCGCGTAACCCGGCCGCCTACGAGCAGTACTTC
>TRBJ1-1|TRBD1|.|TRBV28
CASSPPLTGLSDAEAFF
TGTGCCAGCAGTCCCCCTCTGACAGGGTTGAGTGATGCTGAAGCTTTCTTT
>TRBJ1-1|TRBD1|once|TRBV7-7
CASSLRQGTEAFF
TGTGCTAGCAGCCTTAGACAGGGGACTGAAGCTTTCTTT
>TRBJ2-6|.|medium-sized|TRBV6-5
CASSYRAIGANVLTF
TGTGCCAGCAGTTACAGGGCGATCGGGGCCAACGTCCTGACTTTC
>TRBJ1-2|.|large|TRBV9
CASSVADAQGYGYTF
TGTGCCAGCAGCGTAGCCGATGCCCAGGGCTATGGCTACACCTTC
>TRBJ2-7|.|.|TRBV29-1
CSVAGGQSYEQYF
TGCAGCGTTGCTGGCGGGCAGTCCTACGAGCAGTACTTC
>TRBJ1-2|.|.|TRBV4-3
CASSQDTFTGYTF
TGCGCCAGCAGCCAAGATACATTTACTGGCTACACCTTC
>TRBJ2-5|.|.|TRBV5-5
CASSLAGETQYF
TGTGCCAGCAGCTTGGCCGGGGAGACCCAGTACTTC
>TRBJ2-2|TRBD1|large|TRBV10-3
CAIRKGAVDGTGELFF
TGTGCCATCAGAAAGGGGGCCGTCGATGGCACCGGGGAGCTGTTTTTT
>TRBJ1-6|.|.|TRBV6-6
CASSYMGGSINSPLHF
TGTGCCAGCAGTTACATGGGTGGGTCTATTAATTCACCCCTCCACTTT
>TRBJ2-1|.|few|TRBV10-3
CAISLDNEQFF
TGTGCCATCAGTTTGGACAATGAGCAGTTCTTC
>TRBJ1-5|TRBD1|.|TRBV10-3
CAISDTGGLEPQHF
TGTGCCATCAGTGATACAGGGGGTTTGGAGCCCCAGCATTTT
>TRBJ1-2|TRBD1|medium-sized|TRBV5-4
CASSLAGTAYGYTF
TGTGCCAGCAGCTTGGCCGGGACAGCCTATGGCTACACCTTC
>TRBJ2-7|.|.|TRBV6-2/TRBV6-3
CASSRRRKGGYEQYF
TGTGCCAGCAGCCGGCGACGAAAAGGGGGCTACGAGCAGTACTTC
>TRBJ1-6|.|once|TRBV11-2
CASSLAGQGGNRSPLHF
TGTGCCAGCAGCTTAGCTGGTCAGGGCGGGAATAGATCACCCCTCCACTTT
>TRBJ2-7|TRBD2|.|TRBV5-6
CASSSGLAPYEQYF
TGTGCCAGCAGCTCGGGACTAGCCCCCTACGAGCAGTACTTC
>TRBJ1-1|.|.|TRBV7-8
CASSLGRSSTEAFF
TGTGCCAGCAGCTTAGGACGGAGTTCGACTGAAGCTTTCTTT
>TRBJ2-1|.|.|TRBV11-2
CASSSGTRTYNEQFF
TGTGCCAGCAGCTCTGGGACAAGGACCTACAATGAGCAGTTCTTC
>TRBJ2-3|.|medium-sized|TRBV12-3/TRBV12-4
CASTVHGADTQYF
TGTGCCAGCACCGTTCACGGAGCAGATACGCAGTATTTT
>TRBJ2-2|.|.|TRBV21-1
CASSPFGRLITGELFF
TGTGCCAGCAGCCCTTTTGGACGGTTGATAACCGGGGAGCTGTTTTTT
>TRBJ2-2|.|few|TRBV2
CASSSRGTGELFF
TGTGCCAGCAGTAGTAGGGGGACCGGGGAGCTGTTTTTT
>TRBJ2-7|TRBD1|.|TRBV15
CATSTGQDFYEQYF
TGTGCCACCAGCACGGGACAGGACTTCTACGAGCAGTACTTC
>TRBJ2-5|.|.|TRBV3-1/TRBV3-2
CASSQEGDPHQETQYF
TGTGCCAGCAGCCAAGAAGGGGACCCTCACCAAGAGACCCAGTACTTC
>TRBJ2-2|.|.|TRBV29-1
CSVANTGELFF
TGCAGCGTTGCCAACACCGGGGAGCTGTTTTTT
>TRBJ1-2|TRBD1|.|TRBV5-1
CASSSKQGNYGYTF
TGCGCCAGCAGCTCCAAACAGGGGAACTATGGCTACACCTTC
>TRBJ2-7|.|.|TRBV9
CASAPGATYEQYF
TGTGCCAGCGCACCGGGAGCGACCTACGAGCAGTACTTC
>TRBJ1-1|TRBD1|.|TRBV28
CASSPWDRVTLGEAFF
TGTGCCAGCAGTCCATGGGACAGGGTCACACTTGGTGAAGCTTTCTTT
>TRBJ1-1|.|.|TRBV6-5
CASSPGRGGTEAFF
TGTGCCAGCAGCCCCGGGAGGGGGGGCACTGAAGCTTTCTTT
>TRBJ1-2|.|few|TRBV10-2
CASQTDSYGYTF
TGCGCCAGCCAGACAGATTCCTATGGCTACACCTTC
>TRBJ1-1|.|.|TRBV7-9
CASSLEQRSEAFF
TGTGCCAGCAGCTTAGAGCAGAGAAGTGAAGCTTTCTTT
>TRBJ2-1|.|.|TRBV5-8
CASSSKGRVPYNEQFF
TGTGCCAGCAGCTCAAAGGGTAGGGTACCCTACAATGAGCAGTTCTTC
>TRBJ2-3|TRBD1|.|TRBV29-1
CSVGGQGTDTQYF
TGCAGCGTGGGTGGACAGGGGACAGATACGCAGTATTTT
>TRBJ1-4|TRBD1|.|TRBV3-1/TRBV3-2
CASRQTGTGKTKLFF
TGTGCCAGCAGGCAGACCGGGACAGGGAAAACAAAACTGTTTTTT
>TRBJ2-1|TRBD2|.|TRBV10-3
CAISESLRESEQFF
TGTGCCATCAGTGAGTCGTTGCGGGAGAGTGAGCAGTTCTTC
>TRBJ2-4|.|.|TRBV12-1
CASSFDAGGPPDIQYF
TGTGCCAGCAGCTTTGATGCGGGAGGGCCTCCGGACATTCAGTACTTC
>TRBJ2-2|.|few|TRBV28
CASLGLSIIGELFF
TGTGCCAGTCTGGGACTTTCTATAATCGGGGAGCTGTTTTTT
>TRBJ2-5|TRBD2|.|TRBV12-5
CASGLPTTSGKTQYF
TGTGCTAGTGGTTTGCCGACCACTAGCGGGAAGACCCAGTACTTC
>TRBJ1-1|TRBD1|.|TRBV27
CASSLLTGGNTEAFF
TGTGCCAGCAGTTTGCTTACAGGGGGAAACACTGAAGCTTTCTTT
>TRBJ2-7|.|medium-sized|TRBV4-3
CASSQARANSYEQYF
TGCGCCAGCAGCCAAGCTCGGGCTAACTCCTACGAGCAGTACTTC
>TRBJ2-2|TRBD2|.|TRBV11-2
CASSVIAGSQPGTGELFF
TGTGCCAGCAGCGTCATAGCGGGGTCCCAACCTGGCACCGGGGAGCTGTTTTTT
>TRBJ1-1|.|.|TRBV6-2/TRBV6-3
CASSYQKLSEAFF
TGTGCCAGCAGTTACCAGAAACTCTCTGAAGCTTTCTTT